This TCR beta chain comes out of a study of metastatic and nonmetastatic thyroid tumors. TCRdb re-called clones via MiXCR from the PCR reads. Here the sample spans around 22,000 clones, 19% being singletons. Thyroid surgery was performed in patients who had received no treatment beforehand. V was pared by 4 bases and J by 13 bases, with 26 bases between. CDR1 SGHAT and CDR2 FQNNGV come from the germline V gene. The CDR3 is made up of 15 amino acids. The TCR originated in a male donor with papillary thyroid cancer or a benign thyroid nodule (not recorded which). Some clones in this sample may be carry-over from other donors' samples. Sequencing was done on a sample of blood. The chain uses TRBV11-2 and TRBJ2-7; D is possibly TRBD1 (7 bases). The DNA for the CDR3 is TGTGCCAGCAGCTCCTCGCGGGACAGTCCCGTGAGCTGTTACTTC. Translated, it gives CASSSSRDSPVSCYF.